The clone carrying this TCR beta chain came up many times. The antigen remains unidentified. A TCRbeta library incorporating unique molecular identifiers was prepared. TCRdb redid the calling of the PCR reads with MiXCR, one entry per CDR3 protein. Of 900,000 or so distinct CDR3 sequences in the sample, roughly 15% are singletons; the top ten hold approximately 5%. This record belongs to a study of T-cell reconstitution after alpha-beta-depleted transplantation in children. The study, taken as a whole, reports: As was reported, about two months after transplant, alpha-beta T cells came from several hundred expanded graft clones. Counts and diversity of T cells one year after transplant came mostly from newly produced T cells. High day-60 TCRbeta diversity in some patients came from surviving recipient T cells and thymic progenitors.

CDR3 size: 17 residues. J gave up 3 bases and V 6 bases, and 12 bases lay outside the gene matches. The TCR comes from a male patient between 10 and 17 years old who had a stem cell transplant for acute lymphoblastic leukemia, so the T cells may come from the graft donor. Sequencing used PBMCs, mostly from graft donor cells, obtained 360 days after TCRalphabeta/CD19-depleted stem cell transplant. The rearrangement uses TRBV12-3 or TRBV12-4 and TRBJ2-1, with TRBD1 identical over 9 bases. The CDR3 DNA reads as TGTGCCAGCAGACCGGGGACAGGGATTGGTTTCTACAATGAGCAGTTCTTC. Protein sequence: CASRPGTGIGFYNEQFF.